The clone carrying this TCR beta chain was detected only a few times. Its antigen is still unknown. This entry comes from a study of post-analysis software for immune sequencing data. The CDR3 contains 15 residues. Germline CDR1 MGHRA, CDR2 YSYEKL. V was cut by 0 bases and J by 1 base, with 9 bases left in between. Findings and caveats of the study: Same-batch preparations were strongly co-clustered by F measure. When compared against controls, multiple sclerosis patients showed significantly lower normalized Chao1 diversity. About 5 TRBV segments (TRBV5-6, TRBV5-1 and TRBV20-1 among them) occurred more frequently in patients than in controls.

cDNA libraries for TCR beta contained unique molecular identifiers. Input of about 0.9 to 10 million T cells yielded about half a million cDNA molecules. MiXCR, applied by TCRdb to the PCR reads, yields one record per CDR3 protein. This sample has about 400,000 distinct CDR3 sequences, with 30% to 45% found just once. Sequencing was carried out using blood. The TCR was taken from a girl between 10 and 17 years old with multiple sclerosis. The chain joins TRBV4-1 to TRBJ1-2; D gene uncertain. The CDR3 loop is CASSQDYSINYGYTF. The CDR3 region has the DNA TGCGCCAGCAGCCAAGATTACAGTATTAACTATGGCTACACCTTC.